A single sample is the source of the 6 T cell receptor beta chains below, sequenced in a study of T cell changes during pregnancy in multiple sclerosis. The protocol was immunoSEQ multiplex PCR, while the TCRdb copy is restricted to in-frame clones and leaves out a portion. The sample carries approximately 90,000 clones, roughly 90% recorded once. The specimen comprised peripheral blood, sampled before pregnancy. The receptors shown here come from a female donor with multiple sclerosis, enrolled in a pregnancy study.

The genes are TRBV28 and TRBJ1-5, with TRBD1 identical over 10 bases. From germline, CDR1 is MDHEN and CDR2 SYDVKM. The CDR3 extends over 18 amino acids. The J segment lost 7 bases and the V segment lost 3 bases, leaving 15 bases of the junction unmatched. The CDR3: CASSFESMRTGGQQPQHF. The DNA of the CDR3 is TGTGCCAGCAGTTTTGAGTCAATGCGGACAGGGGGGCAACAGCCCCAGCATTTT.

This clone was seen at least ten times. The chain carries TRBV18 and TRBJ1-3; D gene unclear. Trimming left V 6 bases short and J 0 bases short, with 15 bases between. CDR3 length equals 16 residues. Germline CDR1 is KGHSH and CDR2 is LQKENI. This CDR3 is CASSRSEGGSGNTIYF. In DNA, the CDR3 is TGTGCCAGCTCGCGATCTGAGGGAGGCTCTGGAAACACCATATATTTT.

The rearrangement joins TRBV5-4 to TRBJ2-5; D call uncertain. Trimming left V 3 bases short and J 1 base short, with 7 bases between. In germline, CDR1 is SGHNT, CDR2 YYREEE (reference sequence). The CDR3 has 13 amino acids. The CDR3 region is CASSSGSQETQYF. The CDR3 DNA reads as TGTGCCAGCAGCTCAGGCAGCCAAGAGACCCAGTACTTC.

The chain couples TRBV5-1 to TRBJ2-3; 9 bases map to TRBD2. The V gene's germline CDR1 is SGHRS and CDR2 YFSETQ. V lost 4 bases to trimming and J lost 4 bases; unmatched junction nucleotides: 10. This CDR3 is 16 amino acids long. CDR3 loop: CASSQRGRGGPDTQYF. The DNA for the CDR3 is TGCGCCAGCAGCCAACGGGGGCGGGGGGGCCCAGATACGCAGTATTTT.

V gene TRBV15 combines with J gene TRBJ2-3; D not certain. Germline V gene lookup returns CDR1 LNHNV and CDR2 YYDKDF (reference sequence). The CDR3 consists of 17 residues. V lost 0 bases and J lost 5, with 18 bases in between. Written as DNA, the CDR3 is TGTGCCACCAGCAGAGATAGACTCCGAATCCCCGGAGATACGCAGTATTTT. Protein: CATSRDRLRIPGDTQYF.

This chain links TRBV11-2 with TRBJ1-2; D is undetermined. V dropped 5 bases and J dropped 8 bases, with 21 bases sitting between them. Germline CDR1 reads SGHAT; CDR2 reads FQNNGV. The CDR3 runs 15 residues. CDR3 nucleotides: TGTGCCAGCAGCGTAACCTCGATACTCTCCCCGGGCTACACCTTC. This translates into CASSVTSILSPGYTF.